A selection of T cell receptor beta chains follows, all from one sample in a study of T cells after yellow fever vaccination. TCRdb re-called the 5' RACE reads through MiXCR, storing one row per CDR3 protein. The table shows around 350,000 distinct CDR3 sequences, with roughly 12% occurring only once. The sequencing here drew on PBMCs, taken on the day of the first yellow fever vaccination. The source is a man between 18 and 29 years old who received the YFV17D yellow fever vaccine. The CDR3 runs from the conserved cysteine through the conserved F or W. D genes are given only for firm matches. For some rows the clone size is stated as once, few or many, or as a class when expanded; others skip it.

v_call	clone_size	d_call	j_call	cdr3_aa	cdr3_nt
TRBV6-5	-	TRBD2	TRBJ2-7	CASSSYAVAGYEQYF	TGTGCCAGCAGTTCCTATGCGGTAGCGGGGTACGAGCAGTACTTC
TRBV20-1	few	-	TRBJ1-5	CSARGTFSEVQPQHF	TGCAGTGCTAGGGGGACTTTTAGCGAAGTACAGCCCCAGCATTTT
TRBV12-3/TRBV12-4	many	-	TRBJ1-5	CASRDTGNQPQHF	TGTGCCAGCAGAGACACAGGGAATCAGCCCCAGCATTTT
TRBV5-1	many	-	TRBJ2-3	CASKGGTATDTQYF	TGCGCCAGCAAAGGAGGGACAGCTACAGATACGCAGTATTTT
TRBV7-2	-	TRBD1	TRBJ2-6	CATNTGGSGANVLTF	TGTGCCACCAATACAGGGGGCTCTGGGGCCAACGTCCTGACTTTC
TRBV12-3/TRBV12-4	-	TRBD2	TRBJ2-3	CASNRLAGDTDTQYF	TGTGCCAGCAACCGGCTAGCGGGGGACACAGATACGCAGTATTTT
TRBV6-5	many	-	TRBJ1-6	CASSYAGGVDNSPLHF	TGTGCCAGCAGTTACGCCGGTGGGGTGGATAATTCACCCCTCCACTTT
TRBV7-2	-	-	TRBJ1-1	CASSLVAGGMPEAFF	TGTGCCAGCAGCTTAGTCGCGGGGGGGATGCCTGAAGCTTTCTTT
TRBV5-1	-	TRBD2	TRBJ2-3	CASSSFIAGSDTQYF	TGCGCCAGCAGCTCTTTTATAGCGGGGTCAGATACGCAGTATTTT
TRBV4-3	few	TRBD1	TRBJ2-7	CASSQDSGGTYEQYF	TGCGCCAGCAGCCAAGATTCAGGGGGCACCTACGAGCAGTACTTC
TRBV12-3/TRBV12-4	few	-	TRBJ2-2	CASRRQEAGELFF	TGTGCCAGCAGACGACAGGAGGCCGGGGAGCTGTTTTTT
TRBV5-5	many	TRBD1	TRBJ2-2	CASSDDRANTGELFF	TGTGCCAGCAGCGACGACAGGGCGAACACCGGGGAGCTGTTTTTT
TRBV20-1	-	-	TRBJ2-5	CSAREPLQETQYF	TGCAGTGCTAGAGAGCCCCTACAAGAGACCCAGTACTTC
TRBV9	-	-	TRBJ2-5	CASSVSVVEAETQYF	TGTGCCAGCAGCGTCTCGGTGGTGGAGGCGGAGACCCAGTACTTC
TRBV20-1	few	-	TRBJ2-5	CSARDLQGPPETQYF	TGCAGTGCTAGAGATTTGCAGGGCCCTCCAGAGACCCAGTACTTC
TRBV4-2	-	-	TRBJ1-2	CASSPPGPGYGYTF	TGTGCCAGCAGCCCGCCCGGCCCGGGCTATGGCTACACCTTC
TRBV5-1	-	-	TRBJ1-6	CASSLSRNSPLHF	TGCGCCAGCAGCTTGAGTAGGAATTCACCCCTCCACTTT
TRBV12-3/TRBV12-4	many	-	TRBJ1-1	CASSSTGTTEAFF	TGTGCCAGCAGTTCCACAGGGACCACTGAAGCTTTCTTT
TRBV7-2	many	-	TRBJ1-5	CASSFTQGKPQHF	TGTGCCAGCAGCTTTACTCAGGGAAAGCCCCAGCATTTT
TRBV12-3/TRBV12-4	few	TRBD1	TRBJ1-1	CASSFSTGWYTEAFF	TGTGCCAGCAGTTTCTCGACAGGGTGGTACACTGAAGCTTTCTTT
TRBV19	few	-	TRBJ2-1	CASSISDREDNEQFF	TGTGCCAGTAGTATATCGGACAGAGAGGACAATGAGCAGTTCTTC
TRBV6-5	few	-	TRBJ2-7	CASSYRADLLQYF	TGTGCCAGCAGTTACCGGGCAGACCTACTGCAGTACTTC
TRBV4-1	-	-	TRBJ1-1	CASSRRPEREAFF	TGCGCCAGCAGCCGTCGGCCTGAAAGGGAAGCTTTCTTT
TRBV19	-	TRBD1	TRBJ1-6	CASSKTGTYNSPLHF	TGTGCCAGTAGCAAGACAGGGACCTATAATTCACCCCTCCACTTT
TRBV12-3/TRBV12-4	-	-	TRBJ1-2	CASTKPGRTTYGYTF	TGTGCCAGCACTAAACCGGGACGGACTACCTATGGCTACACCTTC
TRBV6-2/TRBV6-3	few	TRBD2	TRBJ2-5	CASSGLAYSGQETQYF	TGTGCCAGCAGTGGACTAGCGTACTCCGGTCAAGAGACCCAGTACTTC
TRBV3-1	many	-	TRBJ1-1	CASSPGFGFNTEAFF	TGTGCCAGCAGCCCTGGATTTGGATTTAACACTGAAGCTTTCTTT